The TCR beta chain described here comes from a study of graft-versus-host responses after intestinal transplantation. Responders (roughly 200,000, CFSE-labeled) met roughly 200,000 stimulators that were irradiated and violet-dye-labeled. This clone has a handful of counts. The CDR3 runs to 19 residues. The V end lost 2 bases, the J end lost 3 bases, and 25 bases lay between the germline ends. The table came from immunoSEQ multiplex PCR; TCRdb's copy has only in-frame clones and leaves some out. Of over 15,000 clones listed, around two fifths were seen once; the top ten hold 3% to 4%. The specimen comprised alloreactive CD8+ T cells from a mixed lymphocyte reaction culture, sampled before intestinal transplant. Subset reported: CFSE-low proliferating T cells sorted from approximately 6-day pre-transplant mixed lymphocyte reaction (GvH or HvG direction). This chain links TRBV23-1 with TRBJ1-1; D perhaps matches TRBD1 (6 bases). TRBV23-1 is noted as an ORF with a role that remains uncertain. This TCR was recovered from a human patient who received an intestinal transplant. CDR3 in amino acids: CASSQKMERGALLYTEAFF. The CDR3 DNA follows: TGCGCCAGCAGTCAAAAAATGGAACGGGGGGCGCTTCTTTACACTGAAGCTTTCTTT.